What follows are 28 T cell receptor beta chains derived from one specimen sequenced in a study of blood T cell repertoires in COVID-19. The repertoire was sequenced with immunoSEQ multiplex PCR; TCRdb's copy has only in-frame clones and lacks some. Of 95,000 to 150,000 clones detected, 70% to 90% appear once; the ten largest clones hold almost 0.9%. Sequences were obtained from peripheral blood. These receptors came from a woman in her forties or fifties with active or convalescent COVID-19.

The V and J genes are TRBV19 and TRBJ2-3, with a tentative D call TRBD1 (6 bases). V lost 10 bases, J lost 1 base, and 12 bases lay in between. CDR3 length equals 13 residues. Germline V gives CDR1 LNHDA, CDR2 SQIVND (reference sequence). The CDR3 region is CATTGHRTDTQYF. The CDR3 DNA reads TGTGCCACCACGGGACACCGCACAGATACGCAGTATTTT. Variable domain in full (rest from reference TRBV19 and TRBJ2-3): DGGITQSPKYLFRKEGQNVTLSCEQNLNHDAMYWYRQDPGQGLRLIYYSQIVNDFQKGDIAEGYSVSREKKESFPLTVTSAQKNPTAFYLCATTGHRTDTQYFGPGTRLTVL.

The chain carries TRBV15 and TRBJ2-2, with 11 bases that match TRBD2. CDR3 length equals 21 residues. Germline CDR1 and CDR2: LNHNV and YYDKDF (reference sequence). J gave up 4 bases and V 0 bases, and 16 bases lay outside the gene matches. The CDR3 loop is CATSRDLASGRQPKFTGELFF. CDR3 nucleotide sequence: TGTGCCACCAGCAGAGATTTGGCTAGCGGGAGGCAACCCAAGTTCACCGGGGAGCTGTTTTTT.

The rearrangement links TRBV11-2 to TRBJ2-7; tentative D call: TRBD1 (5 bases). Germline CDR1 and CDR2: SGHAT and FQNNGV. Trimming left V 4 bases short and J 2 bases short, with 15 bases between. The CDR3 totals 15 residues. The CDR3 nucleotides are TGTGCCAGCAGCTCAACTCAGGGTTTAGCCTACGAGCAGTACTTC. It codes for CASSSTQGLAYEQYF.

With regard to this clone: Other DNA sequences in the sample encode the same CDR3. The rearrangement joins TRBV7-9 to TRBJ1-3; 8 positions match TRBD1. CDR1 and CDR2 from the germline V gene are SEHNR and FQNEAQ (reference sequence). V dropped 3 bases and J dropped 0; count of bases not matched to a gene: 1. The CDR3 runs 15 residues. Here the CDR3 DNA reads TGTGCCAGCAGCTTCGGACAGGGCTCTGGAAACACCATATATTTT. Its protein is CASSFGQGSGNTIYF. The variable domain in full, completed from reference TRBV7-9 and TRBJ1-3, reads DTGVSQNPRHKITKRGQNVTFRCDPISEHNRLYWYRQTLGQGPEFLTYFQNEAQLEKSRLLSDRFSAERPKGSFSTLEIQRTEQGDSAMYLCASSFGQGSGNTIYFGEGSWLTVV.

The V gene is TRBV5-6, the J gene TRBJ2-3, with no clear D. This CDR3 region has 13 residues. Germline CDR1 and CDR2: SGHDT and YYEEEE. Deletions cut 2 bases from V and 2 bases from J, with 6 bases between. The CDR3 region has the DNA TGTGCCAGCAGCTTTGGAGCCACAGATACGCAGTATTTT. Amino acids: CASSFGATDTQYF.

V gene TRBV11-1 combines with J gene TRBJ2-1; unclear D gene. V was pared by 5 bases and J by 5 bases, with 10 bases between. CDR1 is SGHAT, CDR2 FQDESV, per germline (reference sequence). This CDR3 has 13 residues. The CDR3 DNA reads TGTGCCAGCAGCACTGGGCCAAACAATGAGCAGTTCTTC. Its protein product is CASSTGPNNEQFF.

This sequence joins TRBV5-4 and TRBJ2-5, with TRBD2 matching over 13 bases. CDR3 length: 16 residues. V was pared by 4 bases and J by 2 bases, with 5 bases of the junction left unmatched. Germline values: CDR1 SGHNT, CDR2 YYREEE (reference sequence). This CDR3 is CASSRLAGGGQETQYF. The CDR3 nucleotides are TGTGCCAGCAGCCGACTAGCGGGAGGAGGGCAAGAGACCCAGTACTTC.

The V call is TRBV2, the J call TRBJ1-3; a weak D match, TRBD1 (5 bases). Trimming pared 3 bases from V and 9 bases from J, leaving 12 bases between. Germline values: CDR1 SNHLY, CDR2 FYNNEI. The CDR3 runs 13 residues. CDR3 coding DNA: TGTGCCAGCAGTGAGGGCAGGGTCAGCACCATATATTTT. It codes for CASSEGRVSTIYF.

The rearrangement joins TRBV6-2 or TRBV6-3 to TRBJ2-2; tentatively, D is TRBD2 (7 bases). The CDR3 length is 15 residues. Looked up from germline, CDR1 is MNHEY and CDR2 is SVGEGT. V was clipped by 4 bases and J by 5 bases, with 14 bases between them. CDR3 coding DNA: TGTGCCAGCAGTTCACAGGGAGGGTGGACCGGGGAGCTGTTTTTT. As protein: CASSSQGGWTGELFF.

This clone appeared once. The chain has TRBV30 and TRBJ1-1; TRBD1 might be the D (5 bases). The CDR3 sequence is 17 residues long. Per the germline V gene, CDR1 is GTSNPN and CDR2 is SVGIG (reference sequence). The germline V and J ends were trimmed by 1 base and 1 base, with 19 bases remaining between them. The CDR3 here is CAWSDPLPGSGNTEAFF. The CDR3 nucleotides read TGTGCCTGGAGTGATCCCCTTCCAGGGTCGGGGAACACTGAAGCTTTCTTT. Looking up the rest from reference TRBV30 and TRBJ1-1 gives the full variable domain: SQTIHQWPATLVQPVGSPLSLECTVEGTSNPNLYWYRQAAGRGLQLLFYSVGIGQISSEVPQNLSASRPQDRQFILSSKKLLLSDSGFYLCAWSDPLPGSGNTEAFFGQGTRLTVV.

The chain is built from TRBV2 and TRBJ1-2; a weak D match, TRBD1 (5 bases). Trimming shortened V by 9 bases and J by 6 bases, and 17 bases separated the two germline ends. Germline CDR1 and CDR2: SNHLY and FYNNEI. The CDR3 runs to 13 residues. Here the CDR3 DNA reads TGTGCCAGTTACCTGCAGGGTACAGATGGCTACACCTTC. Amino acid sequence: CASYLQGTDGYTF.

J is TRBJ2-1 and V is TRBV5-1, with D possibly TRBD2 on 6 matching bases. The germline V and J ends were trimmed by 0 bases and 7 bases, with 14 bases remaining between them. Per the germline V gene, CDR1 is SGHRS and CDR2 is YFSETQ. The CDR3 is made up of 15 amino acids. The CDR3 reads CASSLGGAQRNEQFF. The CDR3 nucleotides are TGCGCCAGCAGCTTGGGCGGGGCCCAAAGGAATGAGCAGTTCTTC.

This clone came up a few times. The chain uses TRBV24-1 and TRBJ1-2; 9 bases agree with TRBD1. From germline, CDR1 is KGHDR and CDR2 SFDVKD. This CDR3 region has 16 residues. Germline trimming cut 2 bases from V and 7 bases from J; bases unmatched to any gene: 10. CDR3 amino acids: CATSDSGTGFTGGYTF. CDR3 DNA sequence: TGTGCCACCAGTGATTCGGGGACAGGGTTTACAGGTGGCTACACCTTC.

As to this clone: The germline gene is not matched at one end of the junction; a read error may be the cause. The CDR3 here is CASSQGALGRDF. DNA of the CDR3: TGTGCCAGCAGCCAAGGAGCGCTTGGCAGAGATTTT. The chain couples TRBV3-1 (or the pseudogene TRBV3-2) to TRBJ2-3; D gene uncertain. Germline assignment: CDR1 LGHDT and CDR2 YNNKEL (reference sequence). The CDR3 sequence is 12 residues long.

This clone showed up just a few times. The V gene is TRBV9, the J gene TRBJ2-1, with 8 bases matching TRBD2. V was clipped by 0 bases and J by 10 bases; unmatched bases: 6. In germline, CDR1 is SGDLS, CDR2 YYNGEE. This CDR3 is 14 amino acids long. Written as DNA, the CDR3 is TGTGCCAGCAGCGTAGTTGGACTAGCCTCCGAGCAGTTCTTC. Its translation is CASSVVGLASEQFF. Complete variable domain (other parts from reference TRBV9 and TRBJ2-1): DSGVTQTPKHLITATGQRVTLRCSPRSGDLSVYWYQQSLDQGLQFLIQYYNGEERAKGNILERFSAQQFPDLHSELNLSSLELGDSALYFCASSVVGLASEQFFGPGTRLTVL.

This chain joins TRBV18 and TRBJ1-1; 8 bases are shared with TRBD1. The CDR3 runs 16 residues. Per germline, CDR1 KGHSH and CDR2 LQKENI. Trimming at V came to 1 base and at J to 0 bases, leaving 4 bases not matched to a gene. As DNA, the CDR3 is TGTGCCAGCTCACCACGCAGGGGGCCACTGAACACTGAAGCTTTCTTT. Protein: CASSPRRGPLNTEAFF.

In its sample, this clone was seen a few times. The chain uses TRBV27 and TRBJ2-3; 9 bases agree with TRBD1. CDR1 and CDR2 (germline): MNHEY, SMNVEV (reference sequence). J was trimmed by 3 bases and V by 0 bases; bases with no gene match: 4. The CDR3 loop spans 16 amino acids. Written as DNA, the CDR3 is TGTGCCAGCAGTTTATCGATCGGGACAGGGACAGATACGCAGTATTTT. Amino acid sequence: CASSLSIGTGTDTQYF.

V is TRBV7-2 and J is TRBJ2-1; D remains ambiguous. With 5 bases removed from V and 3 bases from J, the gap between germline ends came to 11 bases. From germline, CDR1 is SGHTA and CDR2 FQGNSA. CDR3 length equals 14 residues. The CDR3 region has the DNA TGTGCCAGCAGCCCCGGCGGCAGCTACAATGAGCAGTTCTTC. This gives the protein CASSPGGSYNEQFF.

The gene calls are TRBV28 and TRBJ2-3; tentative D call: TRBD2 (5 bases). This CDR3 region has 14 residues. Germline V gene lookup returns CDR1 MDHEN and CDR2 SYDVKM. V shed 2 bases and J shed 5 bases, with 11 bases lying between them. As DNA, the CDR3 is TGTGCCAGCAGTTTACCGGGGATAGGAGATACGCAGTATTTT. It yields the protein CASSLPGIGDTQYF.

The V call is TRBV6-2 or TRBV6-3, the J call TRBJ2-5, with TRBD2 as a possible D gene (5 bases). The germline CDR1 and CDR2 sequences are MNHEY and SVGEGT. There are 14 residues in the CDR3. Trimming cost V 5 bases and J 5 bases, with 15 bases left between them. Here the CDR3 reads CASSRLDWDETQYF. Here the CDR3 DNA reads TGTGCCAGCAGTCGGTTGGACTGGGATGAGACCCAGTACTTC.

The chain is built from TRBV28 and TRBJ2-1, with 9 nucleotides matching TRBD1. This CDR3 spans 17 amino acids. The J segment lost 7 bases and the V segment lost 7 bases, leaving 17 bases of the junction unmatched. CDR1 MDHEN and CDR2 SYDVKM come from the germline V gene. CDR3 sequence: CASTRIWYRDRVNEQFF. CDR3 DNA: TGTGCCAGCACCCGAATCTGGTACCGGGACAGGGTGAATGAGCAGTTCTTC.

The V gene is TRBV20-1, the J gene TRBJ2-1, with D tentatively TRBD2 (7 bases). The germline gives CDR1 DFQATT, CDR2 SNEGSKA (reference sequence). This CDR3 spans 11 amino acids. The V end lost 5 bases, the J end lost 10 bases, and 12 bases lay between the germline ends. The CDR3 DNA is TGCAGTGCTGGCGAGGGGGGGGAGCAGTTCTTC. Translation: CSAGEGGEQFF.

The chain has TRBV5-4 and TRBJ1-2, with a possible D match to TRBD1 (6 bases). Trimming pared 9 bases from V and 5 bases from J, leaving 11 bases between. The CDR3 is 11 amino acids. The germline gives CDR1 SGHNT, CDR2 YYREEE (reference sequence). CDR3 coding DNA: TGTGCCATATACACAGGGTATGGCTACACCTTC. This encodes CAIYTGYGYTF.

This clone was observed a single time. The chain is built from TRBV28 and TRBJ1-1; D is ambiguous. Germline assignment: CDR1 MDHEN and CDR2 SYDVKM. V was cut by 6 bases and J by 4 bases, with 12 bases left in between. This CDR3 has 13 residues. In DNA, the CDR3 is TGTGCCAGCAGCTTTGGCCGTGTCACTGAAGCTTTCTTT. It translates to CASSFGRVTEAFF.

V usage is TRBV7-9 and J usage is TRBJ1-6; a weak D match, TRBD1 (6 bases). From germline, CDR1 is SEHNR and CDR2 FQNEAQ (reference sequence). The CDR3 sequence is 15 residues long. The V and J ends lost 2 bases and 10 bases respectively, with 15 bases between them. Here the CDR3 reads CASSLSGTPASPLHF. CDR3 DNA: TGTGCCAGCAGCTTAAGTGGGACACCGGCGTCACCCCTCCACTTT. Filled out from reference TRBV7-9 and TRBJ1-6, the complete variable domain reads DTGVSQNPRHKITKRGQNVTFRCDPISEHNRLYWYRQTLGQGPEFLTYFQNEAQLEKSRLLSDRFSAERPKGSFSTLEIQRTEQGDSAMYLCASSLSGTPASPLHFGNGTRLTVT.

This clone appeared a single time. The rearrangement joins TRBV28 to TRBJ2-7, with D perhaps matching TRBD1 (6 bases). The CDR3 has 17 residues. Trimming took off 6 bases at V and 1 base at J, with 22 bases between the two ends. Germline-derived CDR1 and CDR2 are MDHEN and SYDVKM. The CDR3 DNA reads TGTGCCAGCAGCTACCCGGACAGCTCTAGTAGTTCCTACGAGCAGTACTTC. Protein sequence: CASSYPDSSSSSYEQYF.

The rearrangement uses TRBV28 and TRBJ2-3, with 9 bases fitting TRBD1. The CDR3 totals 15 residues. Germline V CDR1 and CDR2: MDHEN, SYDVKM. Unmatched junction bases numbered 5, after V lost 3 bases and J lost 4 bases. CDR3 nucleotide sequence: TGTGCCAGCAGTTTTTTGGGACAGGGATCAGATACGCAGTATTTT. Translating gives CASSFLGQGSDTQYF.

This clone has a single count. The CDR3 DNA reads TGTGCCAGCAGCCAGGGGCGACTAGCGGGGGCCTACGAGCAGTACTTC. Translating gives CASSQGRLAGAYEQYF. V is TRBV4-2 and J is TRBJ2-7, with 12 positions matching TRBD2. Germline CDR1 reads LGHNA; CDR2 reads YNFKEQ. After removal of 3 bases from V and 2 bases from J, the junction contained 5 bases not matched to a gene. This CDR3 has 16 amino acids.